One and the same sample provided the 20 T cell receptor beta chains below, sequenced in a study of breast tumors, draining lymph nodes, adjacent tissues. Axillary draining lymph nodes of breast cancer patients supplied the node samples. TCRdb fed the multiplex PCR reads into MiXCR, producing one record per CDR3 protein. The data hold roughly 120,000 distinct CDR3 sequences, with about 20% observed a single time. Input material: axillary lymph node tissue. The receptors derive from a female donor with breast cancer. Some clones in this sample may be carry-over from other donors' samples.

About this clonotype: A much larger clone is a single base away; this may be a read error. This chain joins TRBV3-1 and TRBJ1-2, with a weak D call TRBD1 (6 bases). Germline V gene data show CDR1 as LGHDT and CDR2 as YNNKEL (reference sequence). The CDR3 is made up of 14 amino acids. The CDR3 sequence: CASSQEIQGYDYTF. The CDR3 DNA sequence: TGTGCCAGCAGCCAAGAAATACAGGGCTATGACTACACCTTC.

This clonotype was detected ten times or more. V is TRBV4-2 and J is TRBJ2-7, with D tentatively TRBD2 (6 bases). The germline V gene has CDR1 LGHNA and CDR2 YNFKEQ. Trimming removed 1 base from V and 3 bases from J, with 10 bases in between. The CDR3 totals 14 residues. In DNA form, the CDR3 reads TGTGCCAGCAGCCAAGGCGGGGAGATCTACGAGCAGTACTTC. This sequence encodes CASSQGGEIYEQYF.

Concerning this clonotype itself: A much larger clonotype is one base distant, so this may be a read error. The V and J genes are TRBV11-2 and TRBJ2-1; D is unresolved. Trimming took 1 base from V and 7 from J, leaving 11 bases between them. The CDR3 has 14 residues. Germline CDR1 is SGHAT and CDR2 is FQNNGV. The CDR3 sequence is CASSLVPQRNEQFF. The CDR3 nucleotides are TGTGCCAGCAGCTTAGTGCCTCAAAGGAATGAGCAGTTCTTC.

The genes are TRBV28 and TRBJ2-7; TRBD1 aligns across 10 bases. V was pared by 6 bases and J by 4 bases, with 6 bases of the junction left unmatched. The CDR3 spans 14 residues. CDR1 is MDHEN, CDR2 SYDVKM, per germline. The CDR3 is CASRPMGQGYEQYF. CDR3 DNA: TGTGCCAGCAGACCAATGGGACAGGGGTACGAGCAGTACTTC.

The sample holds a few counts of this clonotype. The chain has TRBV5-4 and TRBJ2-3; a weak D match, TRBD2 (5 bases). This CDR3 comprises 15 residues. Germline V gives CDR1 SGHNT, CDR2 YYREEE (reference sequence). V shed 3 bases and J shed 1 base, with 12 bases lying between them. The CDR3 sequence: CASSWEVGGTDTQYF. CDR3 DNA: TGTGCCAGCAGCTGGGAAGTCGGGGGCACAGATACGCAGTATTTT.

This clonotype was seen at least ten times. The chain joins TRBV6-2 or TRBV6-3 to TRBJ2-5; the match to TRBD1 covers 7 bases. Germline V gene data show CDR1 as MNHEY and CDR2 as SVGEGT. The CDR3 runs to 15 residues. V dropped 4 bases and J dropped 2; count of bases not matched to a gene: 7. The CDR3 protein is CASSFEGQAQETQYF. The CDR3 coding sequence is TGTGCCAGCAGTTTCGAAGGACAGGCGCAAGAGACCCAGTACTTC.

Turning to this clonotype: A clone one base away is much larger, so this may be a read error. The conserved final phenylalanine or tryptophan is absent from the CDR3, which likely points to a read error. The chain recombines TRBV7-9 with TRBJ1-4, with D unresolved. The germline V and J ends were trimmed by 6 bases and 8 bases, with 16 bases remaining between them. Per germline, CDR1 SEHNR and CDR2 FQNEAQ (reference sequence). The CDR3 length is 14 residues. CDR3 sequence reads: CASRYRTNKEKLFL. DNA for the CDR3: TGTGCCAGCAGATACCGGACGAACAAGGAAAAACTGTTTCTT.

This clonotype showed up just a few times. CDR3 amino acids: CASSLLRTDTQYF. The DNA of the CDR3 is TGTGCCAGCAGTTTACTCCGCACAGATACGCAGTATTTT. The rearrangement uses TRBV27 and TRBJ2-3; D gene ambiguous. The V end was cut by 2 bases, the J end by 1 base, with 4 bases between. CDR1 is MNHEY and CDR2 is SMNVEV in the germline V gene (reference sequence). The CDR3 extends over 13 amino acids.

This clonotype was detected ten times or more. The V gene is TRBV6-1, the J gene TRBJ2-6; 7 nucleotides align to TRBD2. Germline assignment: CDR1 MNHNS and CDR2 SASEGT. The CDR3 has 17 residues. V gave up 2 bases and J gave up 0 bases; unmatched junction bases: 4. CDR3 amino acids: CASSESLAVSGANVLTF. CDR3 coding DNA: TGTGCCAGCAGTGAATCGCTAGCGGTCTCTGGGGCCAACGTCCTGACTTTC.

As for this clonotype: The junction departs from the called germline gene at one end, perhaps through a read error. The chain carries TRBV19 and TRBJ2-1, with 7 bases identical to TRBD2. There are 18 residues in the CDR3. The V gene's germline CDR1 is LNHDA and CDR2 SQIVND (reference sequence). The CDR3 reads CASSISWGGGSSYNEQFF. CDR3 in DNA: TGCGCCAGTAGTATCTCTTGGGGCGGGGGAAGCTCCTACAATGAGCAGTTCTTC.

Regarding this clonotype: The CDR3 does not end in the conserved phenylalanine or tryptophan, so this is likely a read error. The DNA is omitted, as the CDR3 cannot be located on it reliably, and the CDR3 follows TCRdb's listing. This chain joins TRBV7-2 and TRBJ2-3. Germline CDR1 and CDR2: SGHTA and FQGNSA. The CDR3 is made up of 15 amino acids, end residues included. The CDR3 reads CASSLDTASTDTQYS.

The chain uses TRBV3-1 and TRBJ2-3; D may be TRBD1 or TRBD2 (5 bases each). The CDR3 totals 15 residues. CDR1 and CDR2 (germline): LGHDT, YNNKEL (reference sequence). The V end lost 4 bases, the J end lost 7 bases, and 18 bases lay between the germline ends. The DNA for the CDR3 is TGTGCCAGCAGCCGCCCGGGACGGACGACTAATACGCAGTATTTT. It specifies CASSRPGRTTNTQYF.

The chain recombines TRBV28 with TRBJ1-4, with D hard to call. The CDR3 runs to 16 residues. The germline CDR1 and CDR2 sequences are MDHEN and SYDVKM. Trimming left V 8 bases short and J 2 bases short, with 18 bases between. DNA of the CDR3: TGTGCCAGCCGACGGGGAAGGGTCGGCACTAATGAAAAACTGTTTTTT. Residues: CASRRGRVGTNEKLFF.

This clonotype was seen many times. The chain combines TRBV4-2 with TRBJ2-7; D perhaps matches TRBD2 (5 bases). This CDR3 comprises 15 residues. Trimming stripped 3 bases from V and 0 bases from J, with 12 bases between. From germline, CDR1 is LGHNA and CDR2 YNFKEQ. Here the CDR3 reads CASSQASGPSYEQYF. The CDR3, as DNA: TGTGCCAGCAGCCAGGCGAGCGGCCCCTCCTACGAGCAGTACTTC.

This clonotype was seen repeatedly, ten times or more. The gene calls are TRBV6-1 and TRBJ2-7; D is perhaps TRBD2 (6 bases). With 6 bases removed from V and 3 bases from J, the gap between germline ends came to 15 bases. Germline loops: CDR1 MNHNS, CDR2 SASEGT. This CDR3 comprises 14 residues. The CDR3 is CASSAGPQNYEQYF. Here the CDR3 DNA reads TGTGCCAGCAGCGCGGGACCTCAAAACTACGAGCAGTACTTC.

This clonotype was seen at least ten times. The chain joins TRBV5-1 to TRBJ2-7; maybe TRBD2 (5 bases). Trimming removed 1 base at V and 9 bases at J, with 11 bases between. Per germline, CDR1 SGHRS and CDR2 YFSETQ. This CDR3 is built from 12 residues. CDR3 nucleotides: TGCGCCAGCAGCTTGACGGGAATGGGGCAGTACTTC. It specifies CASSLTGMGQYF.

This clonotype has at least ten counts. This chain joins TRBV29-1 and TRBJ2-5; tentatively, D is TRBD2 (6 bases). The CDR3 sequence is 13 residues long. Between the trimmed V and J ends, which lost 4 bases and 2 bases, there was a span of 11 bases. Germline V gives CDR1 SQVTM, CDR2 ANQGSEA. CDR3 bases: TGCAGCGTTGTAGGAGGGGCGCAAGAGACCCAGTACTTC. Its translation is CSVVGGAQETQYF.

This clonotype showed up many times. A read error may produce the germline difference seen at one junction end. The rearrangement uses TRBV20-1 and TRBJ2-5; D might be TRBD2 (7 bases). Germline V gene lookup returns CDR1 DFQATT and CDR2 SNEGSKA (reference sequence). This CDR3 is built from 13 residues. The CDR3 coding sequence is TGCAGTGCCAGAGGGGGGGCGCCGGAGACCCAGTACTTC. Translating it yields CSARGGAPETQYF.

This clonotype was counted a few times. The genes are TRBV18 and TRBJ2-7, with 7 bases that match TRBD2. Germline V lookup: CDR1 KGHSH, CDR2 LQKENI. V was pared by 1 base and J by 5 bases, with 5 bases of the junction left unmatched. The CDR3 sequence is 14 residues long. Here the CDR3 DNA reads TGTGCCAGCTCACCACGGGGAGGGGTCGACGAGCAGTACTTC. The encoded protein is CASSPRGGVDEQYF.

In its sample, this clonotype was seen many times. CDR3: CASSTGQGTGYTF. CDR3 in DNA: TGTGCCAGCAGTACGGGACAGGGGACCGGCTACACCTTC. V gene TRBV6-1 combines with J gene TRBJ1-2; 10 nucleotides line up with TRBD1. Trimming cost V 5 bases and J 8 bases; bases outside gene matches: 5. Germline V gene sequence: CDR1 MNHNS, CDR2 SASEGT. The length of the CDR3 is 13 residues.